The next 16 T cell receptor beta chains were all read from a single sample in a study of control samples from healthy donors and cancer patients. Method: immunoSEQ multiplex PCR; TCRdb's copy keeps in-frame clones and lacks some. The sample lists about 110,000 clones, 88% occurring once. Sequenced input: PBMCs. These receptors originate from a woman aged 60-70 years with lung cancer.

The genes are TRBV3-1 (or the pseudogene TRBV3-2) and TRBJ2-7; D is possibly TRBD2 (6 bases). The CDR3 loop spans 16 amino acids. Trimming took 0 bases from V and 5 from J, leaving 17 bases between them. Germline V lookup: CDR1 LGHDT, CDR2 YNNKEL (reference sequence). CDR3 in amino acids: CASSQEDGGRPNEQYF. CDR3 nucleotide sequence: TGTGCCAGCAGCCAAGAAGACGGAGGGAGGCCCAACGAGCAGTACTTC.

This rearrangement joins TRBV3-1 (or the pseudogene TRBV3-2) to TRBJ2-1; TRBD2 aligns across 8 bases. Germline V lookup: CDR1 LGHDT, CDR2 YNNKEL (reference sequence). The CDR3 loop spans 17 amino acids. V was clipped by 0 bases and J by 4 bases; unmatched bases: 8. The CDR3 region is CASSQDSGSPTYNEQFF. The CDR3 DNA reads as TGTGCCAGCAGCCAAGACAGCGGGAGCCCCACATACAATGAGCAGTTCTTC.

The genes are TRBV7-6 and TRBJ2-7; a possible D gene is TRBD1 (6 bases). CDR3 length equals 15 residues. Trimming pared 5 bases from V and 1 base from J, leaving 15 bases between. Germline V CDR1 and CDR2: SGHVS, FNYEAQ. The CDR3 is CASSPRQGLSYEQYF. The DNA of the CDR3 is TGTGCCAGCAGCCCCCGGCAGGGGCTGTCCTACGAGCAGTACTTC. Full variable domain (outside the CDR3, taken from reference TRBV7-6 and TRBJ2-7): GAGVSQSPRYKVTKRGQDVALRCDPISGHVSLYWYRQALGQGPEFLTYFNYEAQQDKSGLPNDRFSAERPEGSISTLTIQRTEQRDSAMYRCASSPRQGLSYEQYFGPGTRLTVT.

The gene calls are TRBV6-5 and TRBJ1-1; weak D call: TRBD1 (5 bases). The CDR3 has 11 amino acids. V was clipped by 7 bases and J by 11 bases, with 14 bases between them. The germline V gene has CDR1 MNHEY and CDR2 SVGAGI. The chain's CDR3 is CASTREGLAFF. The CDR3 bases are TGTGCCAGCACCCGGGAGGGGCTCGCTTTCTTT.

CDR3 region: CASSYGYRVRNYGYTF. The CDR3 DNA reads as TGTGCCAGCAGTTACGGGTACAGGGTGCGAAACTATGGCTACACCTTC. The chain recombines TRBV6-2 or TRBV6-3 with TRBJ1-2, with TRBD1 as a possible D gene (6 bases). The germline gives CDR1 MNHEY, CDR2 SVGEGT. Trimming took off 2 bases at V and 2 bases at J, with 15 bases between the two ends. The CDR3 has 16 amino acids.

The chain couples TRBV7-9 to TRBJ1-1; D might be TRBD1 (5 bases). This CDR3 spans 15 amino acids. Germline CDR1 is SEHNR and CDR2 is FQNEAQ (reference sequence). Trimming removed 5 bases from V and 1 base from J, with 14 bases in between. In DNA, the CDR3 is TGTGCCAGCAGCCCACCCTCGGACAAGAACACTGAAGCTTTCTTT. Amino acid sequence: CASSPPSDKNTEAFF.

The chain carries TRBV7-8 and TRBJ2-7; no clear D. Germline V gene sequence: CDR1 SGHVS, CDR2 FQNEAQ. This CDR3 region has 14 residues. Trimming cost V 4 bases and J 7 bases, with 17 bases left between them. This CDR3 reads CASSSVETRREQYF. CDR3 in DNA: TGTGCCAGCAGCTCCGTTGAGACCCGACGGGAGCAGTACTTC.

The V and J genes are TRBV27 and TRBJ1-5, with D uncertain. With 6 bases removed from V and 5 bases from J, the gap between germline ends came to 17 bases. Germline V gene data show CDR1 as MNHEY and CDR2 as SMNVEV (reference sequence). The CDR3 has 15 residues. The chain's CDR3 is CASSPNGETYQPQHF. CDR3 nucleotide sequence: TGTGCCAGCAGCCCTAATGGGGAGACGTATCAGCCCCAGCATTTT.

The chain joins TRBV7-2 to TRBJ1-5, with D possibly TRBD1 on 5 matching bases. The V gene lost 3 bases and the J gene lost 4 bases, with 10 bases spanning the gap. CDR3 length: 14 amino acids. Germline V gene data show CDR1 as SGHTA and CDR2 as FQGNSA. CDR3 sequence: CASSFSGGNQPQHF. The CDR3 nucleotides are TGTGCCAGCAGCTTTTCTGGGGGGAATCAGCCCCAGCATTTT. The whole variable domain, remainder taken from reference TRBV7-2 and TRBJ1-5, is GAGVSQSPSNKVTEKGKDVELRCDPISGHTALYWYRQSLGQGLEFLIYFQGNSAPDKSGLPSDRFSAERTGGSVSTLTIQRTQQEDSAVYLCASSFSGGNQPQHFGDGTRLSIL.

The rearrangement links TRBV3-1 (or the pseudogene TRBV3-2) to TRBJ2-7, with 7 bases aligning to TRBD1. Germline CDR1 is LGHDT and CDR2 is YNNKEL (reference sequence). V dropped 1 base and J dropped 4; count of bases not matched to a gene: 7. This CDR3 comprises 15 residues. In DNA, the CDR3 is TGTGCCAGCAGCCAAGGACAGGGATCGTATTACGAGCAGTACTTC. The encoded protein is CASSQGQGSYYEQYF.

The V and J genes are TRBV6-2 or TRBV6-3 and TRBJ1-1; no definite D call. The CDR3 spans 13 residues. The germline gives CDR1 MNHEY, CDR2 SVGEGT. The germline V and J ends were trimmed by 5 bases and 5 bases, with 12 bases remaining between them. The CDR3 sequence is CASSPTGWTEAFF. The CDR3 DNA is TGTGCCAGCAGTCCAACCGGGTGGACTGAAGCTTTCTTT.

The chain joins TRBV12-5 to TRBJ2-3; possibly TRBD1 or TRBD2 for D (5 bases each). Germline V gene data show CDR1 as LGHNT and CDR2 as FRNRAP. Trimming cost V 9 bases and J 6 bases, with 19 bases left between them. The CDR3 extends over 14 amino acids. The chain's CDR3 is CASRRGLGSDTQYF. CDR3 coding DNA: TGTGCTAGCCGCCGGGGCCTAGGGAGTGATACGCAGTATTTT.

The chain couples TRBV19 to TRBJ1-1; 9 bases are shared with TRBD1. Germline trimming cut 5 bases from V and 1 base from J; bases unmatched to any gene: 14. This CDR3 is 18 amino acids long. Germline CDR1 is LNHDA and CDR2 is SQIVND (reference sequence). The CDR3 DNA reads TGTGCCAGTAGTGCCTGGGACAGGGCGTTCGATGGGAACACTGAAGCTTTCTTT. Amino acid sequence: CASSAWDRAFDGNTEAFF.

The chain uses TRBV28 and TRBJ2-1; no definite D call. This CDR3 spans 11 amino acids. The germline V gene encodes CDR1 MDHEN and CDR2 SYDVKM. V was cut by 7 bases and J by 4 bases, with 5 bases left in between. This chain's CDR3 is CASIGYNEQFF. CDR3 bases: TGTGCCAGCATAGGGTACAATGAGCAGTTCTTC.

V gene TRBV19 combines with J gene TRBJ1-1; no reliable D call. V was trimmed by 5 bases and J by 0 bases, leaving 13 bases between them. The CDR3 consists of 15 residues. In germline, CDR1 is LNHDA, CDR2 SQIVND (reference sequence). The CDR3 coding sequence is TGTGCCAGTAGTTCGGGTCTTCCTATGAACACTGAAGCTTTCTTT. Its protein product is CASSSGLPMNTEAFF.

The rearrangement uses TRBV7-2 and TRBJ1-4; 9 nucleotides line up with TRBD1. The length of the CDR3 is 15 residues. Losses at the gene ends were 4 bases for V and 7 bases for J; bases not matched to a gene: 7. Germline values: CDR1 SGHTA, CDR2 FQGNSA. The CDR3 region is CASSWTGTGSEKLFF. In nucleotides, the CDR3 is TGTGCCAGCAGCTGGACCGGGACAGGGAGTGAAAAACTGTTTTTT. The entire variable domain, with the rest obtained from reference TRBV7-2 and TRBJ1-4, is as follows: GAGVSQSPSNKVTEKGKDVELRCDPISGHTALYWYRQSLGQGLEFLIYFQGNSAPDKSGLPSDRFSAERTGGSVSTLTIQRTQQEDSAVYLCASSWTGTGSEKLFFGSGTQLSVL.